This T cell receptor (beta chain) was sequenced during a study of blood T cell repertoires in COVID-19. Study-level information: Sources were T cells, B-cell-depleted T cells, or PBMCs; the material itself was cDNA or gDNA.

Cohorts were determined from participant-reported clinical history. Germline values: CDR1 MNHEY, CDR2 SVGAGI. V shed 7 bases and J shed 6 bases, with 21 bases lying between them. This CDR3 is built from 15 residues. Data came from immunoSEQ multiplex PCR; TCRdb stores just in-frame clones and leaves some out. Seen here are about 200,000 clones, 86% observed once, and the top ten hold 4.5% to 7%. V gene TRBV6-5 combines with J gene TRBJ1-2, with D hard to call. This clonotype was obtained from a man in his forties with acute COVID-19. Sequenced input: PBMCs or T cells enriched from blood (not recorded which). CDR3 region: CASKRFAPGMDGYTF. The CDR3 nucleotides are TGTGCCAGCAAGAGGTTTGCCCCGGGGATGGATGGCTACACCTTC.